The clone carrying this T cell receptor beta chain was seen more than once but under ten times. The antigen remains undetermined. Regarding time point: patch test 1, 2 weeks after DPC sensitization. Treatment defined: therapeutic diphenylcyclopropenone sensitization with weekly scalp DPC. These data are taken from a study of human T cells and chemical hapten exposure. Study information: All patients underwent weekly scalp dosing with diphenylcyclopropenone for the full roughly 25-week study. Whole-study results and caveats: Expanded TCRs made up significantly more big CDR3 similarity clusters than controls did.

Authors' methods: Counts of TCRs in each sample centred on a median of about 95,000 and extended from roughly 23,000 to 700,000. TCRdb used MiXCR to reprocess the RACE reads, holding one entry per CDR3 protein. The V and J calls here are based on TCRdb, not the publication. The repertoire consists of around 160,000 distinct CDR3 sequences, with roughly 15% occurring once and the leading ten covering less than 2%. Germline loops: CDR1 MNHNS, CDR2 SASEGT. The CDR3 covers 16 residues. With 7 bases clipped from V and 5 bases from J, the junction kept 14 bases outside the gene matches. This clonotype originated in a woman aged 25 to 45 with alopecia areata. Some clones in this sample may be carry-over from other donors' samples. V and J are TRBV6-1 and TRBJ1-5; 7 positions match TRBD1. Sequenced material: whole blood, taken in connection with sensitization to the hapten diphenylcyclopropenone (DPC). CDR3 region: CASTGQGVQTDQPQHF. For the CDR3, the DNA is TGTGCCAGCACGGGGCAGGGGGTTCAAACTGATCAGCCCCAGCATTTT.